One and the same sample provided the 24 T cell receptor beta chains below, sequenced in a study of cytomegalovirus exposure and HLA in healthy donors. Repertoires were generated with immunoSEQ multiplex PCR, while TCRdb's copy carries only in-frame clones and drops some. The sample includes about 130,000 clones, more than 70% seen only once; the top ten take about 1.5%. The sequenced material came from PBMCs. Receptors were obtained from a man aged 25-45 years in good health and CMV-seronegative.

This chain joins TRBV5-6 and TRBJ2-6; D gene unclear. This CDR3 comprises 13 residues. The germline V gene encodes CDR1 SGHDT and CDR2 YYEEEE. Trimming cost V 7 bases and J 1 base, with 6 bases left between them. The CDR3 DNA follows: TGTGCCAGCCTCGAGTCTGGGGCCAACGTCCTGACTTTC. Amino acids: CASLESGANVLTF.

This clone was recorded once. The chain uses TRBV9 and TRBJ1-6, with 7 bases fitting TRBD1. CDR1 is SGDLS, CDR2 YYNGEE, per germline. Germline trimming cut 3 bases from V and 5 bases from J; bases unmatched to any gene: 5. The CDR3 runs to 15 residues. The CDR3 reads CASSAGQVDNSPLHF. DNA of the CDR3: TGTGCCAGCAGCGCCGGACAGGTGGATAATTCACCCCTCCACTTT.

V and J are TRBV7-9 and TRBJ2-7; D not resolved. This CDR3 is 13 amino acids long. V lost 5 bases to trimming and J lost 3 bases, with 11 bases between them. The germline gives CDR1 SEHNR, CDR2 FQNEAQ (reference sequence). The CDR3 DNA follows: TGTGCCAGCAGCCGACAAACCATCTACGAGCAGTACTTC. This encodes CASSRQTIYEQYF.

The chain has TRBV4-3 and TRBJ1-1; D possibly corresponds to TRBD1 (6 bases). This CDR3 is built from 16 residues. Trimming removed 1 base from V and 3 bases from J, with 15 bases in between. Germline CDR1 reads LGHNA; CDR2 reads YSLEER. The CDR3: CASSQANTGWDTEAFF. For the CDR3, the DNA is TGCGCCAGCAGCCAAGCCAATACAGGGTGGGACACTGAAGCTTTCTTT.

The CDR3 region is CAWSDGLVWTDPNEQFF. CDR3 DNA sequence: TGTGCCTGGAGTGACGGACTCGTTTGGACTGACCCCAATGAGCAGTTCTTC. V usage is TRBV30 and J usage is TRBJ2-1, with D tentatively TRBD2 (5 bases). The germline CDR1 and CDR2 sequences are GTSNPN and SVGIG (reference sequence). Trimming pared 1 base from V and 6 bases from J, leaving 22 bases between. The CDR3 runs 17 residues.

The chain uses TRBV9 and TRBJ2-7; possibly TRBD1 for D (6 bases). V was shortened by 0 bases and J by 3 bases, with 10 bases between the two germline ends. Germline V CDR1 and CDR2: SGDLS, YYNGEE. The CDR3 is 14 amino acids. In DNA form, the CDR3 reads TGTGCCAGCAGCGTAGAGGTACAGGGCTACGAGCAGTACTTC. Translation: CASSVEVQGYEQYF.

The chain combines TRBV29-1 with TRBJ2-2; D is perhaps TRBD2 (5 bases). CDR3 length equals 14 residues. Per the germline V gene, CDR1 is SQVTM and CDR2 is ANQGSEA. V was pared by 6 bases and J by 8 bases, with 19 bases between. In DNA form, the CDR3 reads TGCAGCGTCCGAAGCGGTGCCGAGAGAGGGGAGCTGTTTTTT. Translation: CSVRSGAERGELFF.

The V call is TRBV5-4, the J call TRBJ2-2, with no clear D. Trimming took off 5 bases at V and 2 bases at J, with 7 bases between the two ends. This CDR3 contains 13 residues. Germline V lookup: CDR1 SGHNT, CDR2 YYREEE (reference sequence). The DNA of the CDR3 is TGTGCCAGCAGAGTCCTAAACACCGGGGAGCTGTTTTTT. Translated: CASRVLNTGELFF.

The chain carries TRBV7-9 and TRBJ1-2, with D hard to call. Trimming cost V 2 bases and J 7 bases, with 5 bases left between them. This CDR3 has 11 amino acids. The germline V gene has CDR1 SEHNR and CDR2 FQNEAQ (reference sequence). The CDR3 region has the DNA TGTGCCAGCAGCTTAACCGGTGGCTACACCTTC. Its protein product is CASSLTGGYTF.

The chain recombines TRBV6-1 with TRBJ2-1; D perhaps matches TRBD2 (5 bases). The V end was cut by 6 bases, the J end by 5 bases, with 14 bases between. Germline CDR1 MNHNS, CDR2 SASEGT. The CDR3 runs 14 residues. The CDR3 region has the DNA TGTGCCAGCAGACTCCTTGACGGGGACAATGAGCAGTTCTTC. It is translated as CASRLLDGDNEQFF.

The gene calls are TRBV7-9 and TRBJ1-1; D not certain. The CDR3 runs 12 residues. Trimming removed 5 bases from V and 3 bases from J, with 7 bases in between. Germline loops: CDR1 SEHNR, CDR2 FQNEAQ (reference sequence). This chain's CDR3 is CASSPDYTEAFF. CDR3 nucleotide sequence: TGTGCCAGCAGCCCCGACTACACTGAAGCTTTCTTT.

The V and J genes are TRBV10-1 and TRBJ2-7; 7 bases align to TRBD2. The CDR3 totals 13 residues. From germline, CDR1 is WNHNN and CDR2 SYGVQD (reference sequence). With V trimmed by 6 bases and J by 3 bases, 5 bases remained unmatched. The CDR3 loop reads CASSKGGNYEQYF. DNA of the CDR3: TGCGCCAGCAGCAAGGGAGGGAACTACGAGCAGTACTTC.

The chain employs TRBV7-9 and TRBJ2-3; TRBD2 aligns across 11 bases. Germline loops: CDR1 SEHNR, CDR2 FQNEAQ (reference sequence). This CDR3 has 16 amino acids. J was trimmed by 0 bases and V by 5 bases; bases with no gene match: 4. The CDR3 sequence is CASSPLAGGSTDTQYF. CDR3 DNA: TGTGCCAGCAGCCCTCTAGCGGGAGGAAGCACAGATACGCAGTATTTT. Looking up the rest from reference TRBV7-9 and TRBJ2-3 gives the full variable domain: DTGVSQNPRHKITKRGQNVTFRCDPISEHNRLYWYRQTLGQGPEFLTYFQNEAQLEKSRLLSDRFSAERPKGSFSTLEIQRTEQGDSAMYLCASSPLAGGSTDTQYFGPGTRLTVL.

This chain uses TRBV6-1 with TRBJ1-2; TRBD1 is a possible D gene (6 bases). CDR1 is MNHNS and CDR2 is SASEGT in the germline V gene. This CDR3 is built from 16 residues. Trimming shortened V by 0 bases and J by 2 bases, and 13 bases separated the two germline ends. This CDR3 reads CASSEASEGVNYGYTF. The CDR3, as DNA: TGTGCCAGCAGTGAAGCGTCAGAGGGGGTAAACTATGGCTACACCTTC.

The chain recombines TRBV6-6 with TRBJ1-5; D is uncertain. Germline CDR1 is MNHNY and CDR2 is SVGAGI (reference sequence). The V and J ends lost 2 bases and 6 bases respectively, with 14 bases between them. This CDR3 is 15 amino acids long. CDR3 in DNA: TGTGCCAGCAGTTACGGCCGGATGCGGGGTCAGCCCCAGCATTTT. Residues: CASSYGRMRGQPQHF.

The rearrangement uses TRBV6-1 and TRBJ2-7; weak D call: TRBD2 (6 bases). This CDR3 is built from 15 residues. With 6 bases removed from V and 0 bases from J, the gap between germline ends came to 15 bases. Germline lookup yields CDR1 MNHNS and CDR2 SASEGT. CDR3: CASRDQRVGSYEQYF. In nucleotides, the CDR3 is TGTGCCAGCAGAGACCAGCGGGTGGGCTCCTACGAGCAGTACTTC.

The CDR3 DNA reads TGTGCCAGCAGCCCCGGAAGCGGGACTAACACAGATACGCAGTATTTT. Protein sequence: CASSPGSGTNTDTQYF. The chain couples TRBV7-6 to TRBJ2-3; 7 bases line up with TRBD2. The germline V gene encodes CDR1 SGHVS and CDR2 FNYEAQ. Trimming removed 5 bases from V and 2 bases from J; junction bases left unmatched: 10. The CDR3 extends over 16 amino acids.

The rearrangement joins TRBV18 to TRBJ2-7; TRBD2 matches at 10 bases. The CDR3 is made up of 18 amino acids. Germline values: CDR1 KGHSH, CDR2 LQKENI. The ends lost 0 bases at V and 0 bases at J; junction bases unmatched: 8. Here the CDR3 DNA reads TGTGCCAGCTCACCACCTGCTAGCGGGAGCTCCAGCTCCTACGAGCAGTACTTC. Residues: CASSPPASGSSSSYEQYF. Drawing the rest from reference TRBV18 and TRBJ2-7, the complete variable domain is NAGVMQNPRHLVRRRGQEARLRCSPMKGHSHVYWYRQLPEEGLKFMVYLQKENIIDESGMPKERFSAEFPKEGPSILRIQQVVRGDSAAYFCASSPPASGSSSSYEQYFGPGTRLTVT.

J is TRBJ2-7 and V is TRBV5-4; D might be TRBD1 (6 bases). V dropped 2 bases and J dropped 4 bases, with 16 bases sitting between them. The CDR3 is 15 amino acids. Germline loops: CDR1 SGHNT, CDR2 YYREEE (reference sequence). The CDR3 region has the DNA TGTGCCAGCAGCTTACAGGGCCAACACCAATACGAGCAGTACTTC. It encodes CASSLQGQHQYEQYF.

The chain couples TRBV7-3 to TRBJ2-3; D might be TRBD2 (5 bases). This CDR3 region has 17 residues. The germline gives CDR1 SGHTA, CDR2 FQGTGA. Trimming took off 5 bases at V and 2 bases at J, with 20 bases between the two ends. The CDR3 DNA reads as TGTGCCAGCAGCCTCCTCGGCGGGTCCCTTCCCACAGATACGCAGTATTTT. This gives the protein CASSLLGGSLPTDTQYF.

This clone has only one observation. This chain joins TRBV7-9 and TRBJ2-1, with 11 bases that match TRBD2. The junction had 6 bases not matched to a gene; V was cut back by 2 bases and J by 6 bases. From germline, CDR1 is SEHNR and CDR2 FQNEAQ (reference sequence). This CDR3 comprises 16 residues. CDR3 amino acids: CASSLTSGSVVNEQFF. As DNA, the CDR3 is TGTGCCAGCAGCTTAACTAGCGGGAGCGTTGTCAATGAGCAGTTCTTC.

The chain links TRBV7-6 to TRBJ2-5; no definite D call. Trimming removed 5 bases from V and 0 bases from J, with 4 bases in between. The CDR3 runs to 12 residues. Germline V gene sequence: CDR1 SGHVS, CDR2 FNYEAQ. CDR3 region: CASSPYQETQYF. DNA for the CDR3: TGTGCCAGCAGCCCGTACCAAGAGACCCAGTACTTC.

In regard to this clone: The sample holds other DNA sequences that translate to the same CDR3. The chain is built from TRBV5-1 and TRBJ1-4; D is ambiguous. The CDR3 runs 12 residues. Between the trimmed V and J ends, which lost 0 bases and 7 bases, there was a span of 4 bases. From germline, CDR1 is SGHRS and CDR2 YFSETQ. This CDR3 reads CASSLAGEKLFF. As DNA, the CDR3 is TGCGCCAGCAGCTTGGCAGGTGAAAAACTGTTTTTT.

This chain uses TRBV25-1 with TRBJ2-2; TRBD1 matches 8 bases. With 5 bases clipped from V and 4 bases from J, the junction kept 6 bases outside the gene matches. The CDR3 runs to 15 residues. Germline CDR1 is MGHDK and CDR2 is SYGVNS. CDR3 sequence reads: CASSPPTGATGELFF. The CDR3 bases are TGTGCCAGCAGTCCCCCGACAGGGGCCACCGGGGAGCTGTTTTTT.